The 28 T cell receptor beta chains below come from one sample, sequenced in a study of cytomegalovirus exposure and HLA in healthy donors. Sequenced by immunoSEQ multiplex PCR; TCRdb stores in-frame clones only, minus some. The sample yields approximately 150,000 clones, less than 95% seen once. Specimen: PBMCs. Receptors were obtained from a woman between 18 and 30 years old in good health and CMV-seropositive.

The rearrangement uses TRBV29-1 and TRBJ2-1, with D perhaps matching TRBD1 (6 bases). The germline V gene encodes CDR1 SQVTM and CDR2 ANQGSEA. Trimming took off 4 bases at V and 9 bases at J, with 13 bases between the two ends. The CDR3 is 12 residues long. The CDR3 here is CSVGQALGEQFF. CDR3 DNA sequence: TGCAGCGTTGGACAGGCCCTCGGTGAGCAGTTCTTC.

The rearrangement links TRBV19 to TRBJ2-7; tentative D call: TRBD2 (5 bases). V was clipped by 9 bases and J by 1 base, with 19 bases between them. The CDR3 covers 15 residues. Germline V CDR1 and CDR2: LNHDA, SQIVND (reference sequence). CDR3 in DNA: TGTGCCAGGATACTAGGGAGTAGTGGGTCCTACGAGCAGTACTTC. It specifies CARILGSSGSYEQYF.

This chain connects TRBV5-6 to TRBJ1-5; D not resolved. CDR3 length equals 14 residues. From germline, CDR1 is SGHDT and CDR2 YYEEEE. Trimming cost V 0 bases and J 4 bases, with 8 bases left between them. CDR3 bases: TGTGCCAGCAGCTTGGGGGCAGTTAATCAGCCCCAGCATTTT. Residues: CASSLGAVNQPQHF.

CDR3 in amino acids: CASSFQTSLGELFF. The DNA of the CDR3 is TGCGCCAGCAGCTTCCAGACTAGCCTCGGGGAGCTGTTTTTT. The rearrangement links TRBV5-1 to TRBJ2-2, with TRBD2 matching 7 bases. V gave up 2 bases and J gave up 7 bases; unmatched junction bases: 5. CDR1 SGHRS and CDR2 YFSETQ come from the germline V gene. This CDR3 is 14 amino acids long.

In this sample, this clone turned up once. The V gene is TRBV28, the J gene TRBJ2-3, with 9 positions matching TRBD2. The germline V gene has CDR1 MDHEN and CDR2 SYDVKM. Trimming took 10 bases from V and 3 from J; bases not matched to a gene: 17. CDR3 length: 17 amino acids. CDR3 DNA: TGTGCCACGATCCCAGGGAGCGGGAGGAGGTTTACAGATACGCAGTATTTT. This translates into CATIPGSGRRFTDTQYF.

This clone was seen a handful of times. V and J are TRBV7-9 and TRBJ2-1; D is unresolved. The V end was cut by 2 bases, the J end by 8 bases, with 4 bases between. This CDR3 has 11 amino acids. Looked up from germline, CDR1 is SEHNR and CDR2 is FQNEAQ (reference sequence). Here the CDR3 reads CASSLSDEQFF. The CDR3 nucleotides read TGTGCCAGCAGCTTATCCGATGAGCAGTTCTTC.

CDR3: CASSLAGGPNTGELFF. The CDR3 DNA reads TGTGCCAGCAGCTTAGCCGGGGGGCCAAACACCGGGGAGCTGTTTTTT. This chain connects TRBV11-1 to TRBJ2-2; TRBD2 might be the D (7 bases). Trimming shortened V by 0 bases and J by 2 bases, and 10 bases separated the two germline ends. Germline CDR1 and CDR2: SGHAT and FQDESV (reference sequence). The CDR3 extends over 16 amino acids.

The chain joins TRBV23-1 to TRBJ2-4, with D hard to call. TRBV23-1 is an open reading frame whose function is uncertain. The CDR3 sequence is 15 residues long. V gave up 5 bases and J gave up 1 base, with 12 bases separating them. The CDR3 nucleotides read TGCGCCAGCAGTGAACGAGAGGTGGCCAAAAACATTCAGTACTTC. This codes for CASSEREVAKNIQYF.

The chain recombines TRBV15 with TRBJ2-7; TRBD1 matches at 10 bases. The J segment lost 2 bases and the V segment lost 1 base, leaving 2 bases of the junction unmatched. CDR1 and CDR2 (germline): LNHNV, YYDKDF (reference sequence). CDR3 length: 15 amino acids. CDR3 sequence: CATSRGTGGAYEQYF. CDR3 nucleotides: TGTGCCACCAGCAGAGGGACAGGGGGGGCCTACGAGCAGTACTTC.

The chain couples TRBV20-1 to TRBJ1-3; no clear D. Germline V lookup: CDR1 DFQATT, CDR2 SNEGSKA (reference sequence). Between the trimmed V and J ends, which lost 5 bases and 1 base, there was a span of 3 bases. The CDR3 has 11 amino acids. The CDR3 coding sequence is TGCAGTGCTCGGTCTGGAAACACCATATATTTT. Translated, it gives CSARSGNTIYF.

V and J are TRBV10-2 and TRBJ1-1; D gene uncertain. CDR3 length: 14 amino acids. Trimming stripped 4 bases from V and 0 bases from J, with 9 bases between. The germline V gene encodes CDR1 WSHSY and CDR2 SAAADI. The CDR3 bases are TGCGCCAGCAGTGCCGCTACGATGAACACTGAAGCTTTCTTT. Translation: CASSAATMNTEAFF.

This sequence joins TRBV27 and TRBJ2-7; 9 positions match TRBD1. J was trimmed by 5 bases and V by 3 bases; bases with no gene match: 2. The CDR3 runs to 13 residues. Germline CDR1 MNHEY, CDR2 SMNVEV (reference sequence). CDR3 amino acids: CASSLDRGNEQYF. In nucleotides, the CDR3 is TGTGCCAGCAGTTTGGACAGGGGCAACGAGCAGTACTTC.

This sequence joins TRBV4-3 and TRBJ2-1; 8 nucleotides match TRBD2. The ends lost 0 bases at V and 6 bases at J; junction bases unmatched: 4. The CDR3 has 15 residues. Germline V gene data show CDR1 as LGHNA and CDR2 as YSLEER. CDR3 coding DNA: TGCGCCAGCAGCCAAGATTTGCTAGCGGGCAATGAGCAGTTCTTC. Encoded protein: CASSQDLLAGNEQFF.

The chain has TRBV5-5 and TRBJ1-5; the D is unclear. V gave up 4 bases and J gave up 6 bases, with 11 bases separating them. This CDR3 spans 13 amino acids. The germline V gene encodes CDR1 SGHKS and CDR2 YYEKEE (reference sequence). CDR3 region: CASSPYLSQPQHF. As DNA, the CDR3 is TGTGCCAGCAGCCCGTATTTGAGTCAGCCCCAGCATTTT.

The J gene is TRBJ2-5, the V gene TRBV6-4, with D unresolved. Germline CDR1 reads MRHNA; CDR2 reads SNTAGT. Trimming took 7 bases from V and 5 from J, leaving 17 bases between them. This CDR3 is built from 14 residues. Here the CDR3 DNA reads TGTGCCAGCATCCTGTTATCAGTTCAGGAGACCCAGTACTTC. Its protein is CASILLSVQETQYF.

This clone came up once. The rearrangement joins TRBV6-5 to TRBJ2-3; TRBD2 aligns across 7 bases. Germline-derived CDR1 and CDR2 are MNHEY and SVGAGI. This CDR3 has 15 amino acids. Unmatched junction bases numbered 5, after V lost 5 bases and J lost 0 bases. Here the CDR3 reads CASSNLAASTDTQYF. CDR3 DNA sequence: TGTGCCAGCAGTAATCTAGCGGCTAGCACAGATACGCAGTATTTT.

V and J are TRBV19 and TRBJ2-1; 7 bases are a match to TRBD1. Germline CDR1 and CDR2: LNHDA and SQIVND (reference sequence). The CDR3 has 15 residues. Losses at the gene ends were 3 bases for V and 0 bases for J; bases not matched to a gene: 2. The CDR3 loop reads CASSMSGGSYNEQFF. Here the CDR3 DNA reads TGTGCCAGTAGTATGTCAGGGGGCTCCTACAATGAGCAGTTCTTC.

The rearrangement links TRBV7-2 to TRBJ1-5, with a weak D call TRBD1 (5 bases). Germline assignment: CDR1 SGHTA and CDR2 FQGNSA. The ends were cut back, 1 base at V and 4 bases at J, with 11 bases in the middle. The CDR3 runs to 15 residues. CDR3 protein: CASSLVSTENQPQHF. CDR3 DNA sequence: TGTGCCAGCAGCTTAGTTTCGACAGAGAATCAGCCCCAGCATTTT.

This clone showed up just once. The chain is built from TRBV25-1 and TRBJ1-3, with D tentatively TRBD1 (5 bases). This CDR3 is built from 15 residues. The germline gives CDR1 MGHDK, CDR2 SYGVNS. V was trimmed by 6 bases and J by 2 bases, leaving 14 bases between them. The CDR3 DNA is TGTGCCAGCAGCCCAAGGGGTATCCCTGGAAACACCATATATTTT. Translating it yields CASSPRGIPGNTIYF.

This clone appeared once. This rearrangement joins TRBV6-5 to TRBJ1-1, with D unresolved. Germline CDR1 is MNHEY and CDR2 is SVGAGI. CDR3 length: 13 amino acids. Trimming removed 6 bases from V and 1 base from J, with 9 bases in between. The CDR3 nucleotides are TGTGCCAGCAGCCCAGGAAGGAACACTGAAGCTTTCTTT. Translated, it gives CASSPGRNTEAFF.

Turning to this clone: Its ends do not fully match the called genes, so a read error is possible. The genes are TRBV11-2 and TRBJ2-7, with TRBD2 matching 9 bases. Germline assignment: CDR1 SGHAT and CDR2 FQNNGV. The CDR3 has 17 amino acids. The CDR3 loop is CASTLRLAVGFTYEQYF. CDR3 DNA sequence: TGTGCCAGCACCTTAAGACTAGCGGTTGGTTTCACCTACGAGCAGTACTTC.

This chain connects TRBV7-8 to TRBJ2-3; no firm D call. The germline V gene encodes CDR1 SGHVS and CDR2 FQNEAQ. This CDR3 is 18 amino acids long. V was trimmed by 5 bases and J by 2 bases, leaving 23 bases between them. The CDR3 is CASSLSRVGPGITDTQYF. The CDR3 DNA is TGTGCCAGCAGCCTATCCAGAGTGGGCCCTGGAATCACAGATACGCAGTATTTT. The whole variable domain, filled in from reference TRBV7-8 and TRBJ2-3, reads GAGVSQSPRYKVAKRGQDVALRCDPISGHVSLFWYQQALGQGPEFLTYFQNEAQLDKSGLPSDRFFAERPEGSVSTLKIQRTQQEDSAVYLCASSLSRVGPGITDTQYFGPGTRLTVL.

The V call is TRBV6-6, the J call TRBJ1-4, with no clear D. Germline CDR1 reads MNHNY; CDR2 reads SVGAGI (reference sequence). The CDR3 spans 14 residues. The V end lost 2 bases, the J end lost 8 bases, and 12 bases lay between the germline ends. The DNA of the CDR3 is TGTGCCAGCAGTTACGGGCGGGGAGGGGAAAAACTGTTTTTT. Amino acid sequence: CASSYGRGGEKLFF.

The genes are TRBV6-1 and TRBJ1-3; D perhaps matches TRBD1 (5 bases). Trimming pared 2 bases from V and 4 bases from J, leaving 12 bases between. This CDR3 is 15 amino acids long. Germline loops: CDR1 MNHNS, CDR2 SASEGT. CDR3 coding DNA: TGTGCCAGCAGTGAATTGGGGGGGATCGGAAACACCATATATTTT. Encoded protein: CASSELGGIGNTIYF.

This clone is a singleton in its sample. The chain carries TRBV6-1 and TRBJ1-3; 10 bases are shared with TRBD1. The CDR3 has 16 amino acids. J was trimmed by 4 bases and V by 4 bases; bases with no gene match: 7. From germline, CDR1 is MNHNS and CDR2 SASEGT. The CDR3 region is CASSARQGASGNTIYF. The CDR3 nucleotides read TGTGCCAGCAGTGCTCGACAGGGGGCGAGCGGAAACACCATATATTTT.

The chain combines TRBV11-2 with TRBJ1-5, with D tentatively TRBD1 (5 bases). Between the trimmed V and J ends, which lost 1 base and 9 bases, there was a span of 16 bases. Germline assignment: CDR1 SGHAT and CDR2 FQNNGV. The CDR3 totals 15 residues. The CDR3 DNA sequence: TGTGCCAGCAGCTTAGGTCAGCCGGGGGGTGCGCCCCAGCATTTT. Translated: CASSLGQPGGAPQHF.

The chain recombines TRBV5-1 with TRBJ2-5, with 9 bases that match TRBD1. V dropped 3 bases and J dropped 5; count of bases not matched to a gene: 2. Per germline, CDR1 SGHRS and CDR2 YFSETQ. The CDR3 loop spans 13 amino acids. CDR3 sequence (DNA): TGCGCCAGCAGCTCCGGGACAGGGGAGACCCAGTACTTC. Residues: CASSSGTGETQYF.

This clone was found a few times. The rearrangement uses TRBV6-4 and TRBJ2-3, with D perhaps matching TRBD1 (5 bases). The V and J ends lost 0 bases and 0 bases respectively, with 10 bases between them. Germline lookup yields CDR1 MRHNA and CDR2 SNTAGT. The CDR3 contains 16 residues. The CDR3 spells CASSDSQDPSTDTQYF. The DNA for the CDR3 is TGTGCCAGCAGTGACTCACAGGACCCAAGCACAGATACGCAGTATTTT.